The 2 T cell receptor beta chains listed next were all sequenced from one sample in a study of naive CD8 T cells in extremely preterm neonates. The repertoire was sequenced with immunoSEQ multiplex PCR; TCRdb's copy has only in-frame clones and lacks some. The sample shows 4,000 to 6,000 clones, roughly 97% of them seen only once. Cord blood came from elective full-term cesareans at about 37-41 weeks without labor or membrane rupture. The sample comprised naive CD8+ T cells from cord blood. These receptor sequences come from a newborn in good health.

The chain has TRBV19 and TRBJ2-5; maybe TRBD2 (6 bases). The CDR3 contains 11 residues. Per the germline V gene, CDR1 is LNHDA and CDR2 is SQIVND (reference sequence). Trimming removed 8 bases from V and 3 bases from J, with 7 bases in between. Here the CDR3 reads CASSGEETQYF. CDR3 coding DNA: TGTGCCAGTTCGGGGGAAGAGACCCAGTACTTC. Full variable domain (outside the CDR3, taken from reference TRBV19 and TRBJ2-5): DGGITQSPKYLFRKEGQNVTLSCEQNLNHDAMYWYRQDPGQGLRLIYYSQIVNDFQKGDIAEGYSVSREKKESFPLTVTSAQKNPTAFYLCASSGEETQYFGPGTRLLVL.

The chain carries TRBV27 and TRBJ2-3; D is unclear. The CDR3 has 13 residues. The germline gives CDR1 MNHEY, CDR2 SMNVEV (reference sequence). Deletions cut 3 bases from V and 0 bases from J, with 4 bases between. The CDR3 protein is CASSFPSTDTQYF. The CDR3 region has the DNA TGTGCCAGCAGTTTCCCTAGCACAGATACGCAGTATTTT.